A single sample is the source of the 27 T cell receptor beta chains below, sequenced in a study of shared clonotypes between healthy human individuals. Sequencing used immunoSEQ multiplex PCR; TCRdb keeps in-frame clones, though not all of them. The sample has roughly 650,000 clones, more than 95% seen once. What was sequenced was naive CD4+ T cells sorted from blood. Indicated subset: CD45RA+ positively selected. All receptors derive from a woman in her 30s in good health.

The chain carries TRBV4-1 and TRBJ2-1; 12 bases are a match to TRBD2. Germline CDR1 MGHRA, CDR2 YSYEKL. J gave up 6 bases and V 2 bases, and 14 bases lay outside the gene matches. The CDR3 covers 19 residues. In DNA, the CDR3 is TGCGCCAGCAGCCAACCAGGACTAGCGGGAAGTTATCGGGCCAATGAGCAGTTCTTC. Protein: CASSQPGLAGSYRANEQFF.

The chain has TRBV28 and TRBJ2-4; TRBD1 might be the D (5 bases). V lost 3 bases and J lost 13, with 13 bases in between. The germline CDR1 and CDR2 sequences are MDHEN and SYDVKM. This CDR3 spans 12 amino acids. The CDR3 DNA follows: TGTGCCAGCAGTTTGAGCAGGGCGTCCCAGTACTTC. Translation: CASSLSRASQYF.

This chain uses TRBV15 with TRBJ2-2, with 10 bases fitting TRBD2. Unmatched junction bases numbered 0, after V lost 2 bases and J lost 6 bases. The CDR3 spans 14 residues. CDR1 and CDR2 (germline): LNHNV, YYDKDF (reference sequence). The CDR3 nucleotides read TGTGCCACCAGCAGAAGCGGGGGGGCCGGGGAGCTGTTTTTT. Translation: CATSRSGGAGELFF.

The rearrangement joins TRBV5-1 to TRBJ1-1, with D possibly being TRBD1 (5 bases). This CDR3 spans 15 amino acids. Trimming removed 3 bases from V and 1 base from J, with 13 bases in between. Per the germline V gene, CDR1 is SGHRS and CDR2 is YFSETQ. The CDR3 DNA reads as TGCGCCAGCAGCTATAGCGGGACGGAGAACACTGAAGCTTTCTTT. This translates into CASSYSGTENTEAFF.

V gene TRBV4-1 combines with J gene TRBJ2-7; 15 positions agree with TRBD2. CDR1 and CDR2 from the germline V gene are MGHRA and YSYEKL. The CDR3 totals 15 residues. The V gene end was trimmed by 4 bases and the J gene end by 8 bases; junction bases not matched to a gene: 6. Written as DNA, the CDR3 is TGCGCCAGCAGCCCGGGACTAGCGGGAGGTCACAAGCAGTACTTC. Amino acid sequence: CASSPGLAGGHKQYF.

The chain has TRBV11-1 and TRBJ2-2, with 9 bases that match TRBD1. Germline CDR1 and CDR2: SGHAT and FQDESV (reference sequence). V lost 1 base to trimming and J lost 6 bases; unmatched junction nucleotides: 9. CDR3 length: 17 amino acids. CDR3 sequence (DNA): TGTGCCAGCAGCTTAGTATCCGGACAGGGGATGTCCGGGGAGCTGTTTTTT. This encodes CASSLVSGQGMSGELFF.

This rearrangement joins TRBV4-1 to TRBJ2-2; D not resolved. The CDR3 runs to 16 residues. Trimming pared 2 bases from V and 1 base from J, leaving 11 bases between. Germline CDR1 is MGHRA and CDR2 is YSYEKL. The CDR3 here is CASSQPLPRNTGELFF. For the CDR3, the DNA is TGCGCCAGCAGCCAACCGCTTCCTAGGAACACCGGGGAGCTGTTTTTT.

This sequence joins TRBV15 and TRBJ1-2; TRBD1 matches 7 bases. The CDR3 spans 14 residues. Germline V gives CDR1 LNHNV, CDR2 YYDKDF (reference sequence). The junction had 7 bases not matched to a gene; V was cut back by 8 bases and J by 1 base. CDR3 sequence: CATATGPYNYGYTF. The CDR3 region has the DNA TGTGCCACCGCGACAGGGCCTTATAACTATGGCTACACCTTC.

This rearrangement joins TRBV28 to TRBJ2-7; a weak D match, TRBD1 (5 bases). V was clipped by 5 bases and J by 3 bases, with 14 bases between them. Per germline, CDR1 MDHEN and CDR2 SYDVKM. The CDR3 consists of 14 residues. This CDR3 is CASSGHERDYEQYF. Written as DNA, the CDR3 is TGTGCCAGCAGTGGACACGAACGAGACTACGAGCAGTACTTC. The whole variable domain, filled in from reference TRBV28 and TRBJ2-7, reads DVKVTQSSRYLVKRTGEKVFLECVQDMDHENMFWYRQDPGLGLRLIYFSYDVKMKEKGDIPEGYSVSREKKERFSLILESASTNQTSMYLCASSGHERDYEQYFGPGTRLTVT.

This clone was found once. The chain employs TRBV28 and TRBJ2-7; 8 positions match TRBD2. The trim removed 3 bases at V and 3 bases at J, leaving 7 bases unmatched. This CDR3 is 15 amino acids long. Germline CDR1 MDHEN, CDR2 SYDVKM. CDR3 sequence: CASSFSSGRVYEQYF. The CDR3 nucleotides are TGTGCCAGCAGTTTTAGCAGCGGGAGAGTCTACGAGCAGTACTTC.

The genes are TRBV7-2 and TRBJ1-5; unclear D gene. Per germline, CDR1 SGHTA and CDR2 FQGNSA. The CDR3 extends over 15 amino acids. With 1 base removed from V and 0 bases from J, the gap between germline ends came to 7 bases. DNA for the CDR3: TGTGCCAGCAGCTTAGAACAAGATAGCAATCAGCCCCAGCATTTT. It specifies CASSLEQDSNQPQHF.

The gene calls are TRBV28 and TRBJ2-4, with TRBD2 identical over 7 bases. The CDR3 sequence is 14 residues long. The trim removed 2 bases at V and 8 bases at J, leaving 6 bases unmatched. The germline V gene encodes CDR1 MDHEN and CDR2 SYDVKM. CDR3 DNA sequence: TGTGCCAGCAGTTTAGGGGGGGTCGGGGACATTCAGTACTTC. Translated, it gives CASSLGGVGDIQYF. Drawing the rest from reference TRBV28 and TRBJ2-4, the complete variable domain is DVKVTQSSRYLVKRTGEKVFLECVQDMDHENMFWYRQDPGLGLRLIYFSYDVKMKEKGDIPEGYSVSREKKERFSLILESASTNQTSMYLCASSLGGVGDIQYFGAGTRLSVL.

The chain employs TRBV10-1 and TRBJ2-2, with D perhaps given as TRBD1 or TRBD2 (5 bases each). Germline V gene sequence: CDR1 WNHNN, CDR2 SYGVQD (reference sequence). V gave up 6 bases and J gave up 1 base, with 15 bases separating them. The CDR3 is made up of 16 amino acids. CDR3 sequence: CASSRAGTQNTGELFF. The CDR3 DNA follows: TGCGCCAGCAGCAGAGCCGGGACCCAGAACACCGGGGAGCTGTTTTTT.

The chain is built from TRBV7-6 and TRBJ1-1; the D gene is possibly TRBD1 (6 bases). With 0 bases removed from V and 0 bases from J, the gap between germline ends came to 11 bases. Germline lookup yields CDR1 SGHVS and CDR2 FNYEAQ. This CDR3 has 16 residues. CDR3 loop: CASSLASGDLNTEAFF. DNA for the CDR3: TGTGCCAGCAGCTTAGCTTCAGGGGACCTGAACACTGAAGCTTTCTTT.

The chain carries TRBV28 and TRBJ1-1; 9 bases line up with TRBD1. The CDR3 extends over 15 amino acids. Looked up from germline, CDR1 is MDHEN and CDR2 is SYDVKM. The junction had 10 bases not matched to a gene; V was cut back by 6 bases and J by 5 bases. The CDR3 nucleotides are TGTGCCAGCAGGGTACAGGGGGCTCCGAATACTGAAGCTTTCTTT. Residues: CASRVQGAPNTEAFF.

CDR3 coding DNA: TGTGCCAGCTCACCACTGGGCCAGGTGGATTACGAGCAGTACTTC. Translating gives CASSPLGQVDYEQYF. This rearrangement joins TRBV18 to TRBJ2-7; no firm D call. V was shortened by 1 base and J by 4 bases, with 14 bases between the two germline ends. In germline, CDR1 is KGHSH, CDR2 LQKENI. The CDR3 length is 15 residues.

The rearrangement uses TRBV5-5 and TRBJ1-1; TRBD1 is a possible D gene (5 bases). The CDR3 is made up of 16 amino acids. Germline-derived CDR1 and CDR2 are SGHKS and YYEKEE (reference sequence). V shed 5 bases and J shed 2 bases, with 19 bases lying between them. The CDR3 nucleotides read TGTGCCAGCAGTCGGAGACCGCCGGGGCTTAACACTGAAGCTTTCTTT. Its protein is CASSRRPPGLNTEAFF. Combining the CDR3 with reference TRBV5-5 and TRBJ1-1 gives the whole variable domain DAGVTQSPTHLIKTRGQQVTLRCSPISGHKSVSWYQQVLGQGPQFIFQYYEKEERGRGNFPDRFSARQFPNYSSELNVNALLLGDSALYLCASSRRPPGLNTEAFFGQGTRLTVV.

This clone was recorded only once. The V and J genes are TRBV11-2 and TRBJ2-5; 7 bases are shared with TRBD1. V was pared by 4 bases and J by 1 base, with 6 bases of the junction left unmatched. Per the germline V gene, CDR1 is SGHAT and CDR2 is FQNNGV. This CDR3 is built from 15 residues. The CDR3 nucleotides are TGTGCCAGCAGCTCAACCGGGACAGCCCAAGAGACCCAGTACTTC. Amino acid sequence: CASSSTGTAQETQYF.

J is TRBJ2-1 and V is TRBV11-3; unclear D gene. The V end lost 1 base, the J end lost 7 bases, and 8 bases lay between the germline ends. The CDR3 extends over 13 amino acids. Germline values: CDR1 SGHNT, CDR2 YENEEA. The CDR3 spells CASSLADGNEQFF. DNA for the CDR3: TGTGCCAGCAGCTTAGCGGATGGGAATGAGCAGTTCTTC.

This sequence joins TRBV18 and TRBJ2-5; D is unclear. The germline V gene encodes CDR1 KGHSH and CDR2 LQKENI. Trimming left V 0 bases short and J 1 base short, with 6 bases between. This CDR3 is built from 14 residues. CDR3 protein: CASSPPWTQETQYF. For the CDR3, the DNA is TGTGCCAGCTCACCACCGTGGACCCAAGAGACCCAGTACTTC.

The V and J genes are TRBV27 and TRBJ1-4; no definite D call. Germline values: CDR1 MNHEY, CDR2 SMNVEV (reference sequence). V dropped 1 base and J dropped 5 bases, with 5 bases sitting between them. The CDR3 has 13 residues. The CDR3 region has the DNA TGTGCCAGCAGTTTATTCATAAATGAAAAACTGTTTTTT. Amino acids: CASSLFINEKLFF. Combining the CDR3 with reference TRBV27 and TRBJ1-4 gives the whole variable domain EAQVTQNPRYLITVTGKKLTVTCSQNMNHEYMSWYRQDPGLGLRQIYYSMNVEVTDKGDVPEGYKVSRKEKRNFPLILESPSPNQTSLYFCASSLFINEKLFFGSGTQLSVL.

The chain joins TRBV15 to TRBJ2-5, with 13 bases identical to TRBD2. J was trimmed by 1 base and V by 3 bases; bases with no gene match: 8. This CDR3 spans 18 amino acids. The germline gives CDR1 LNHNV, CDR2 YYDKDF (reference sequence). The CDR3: CATSSGTSGTIIQETQYF. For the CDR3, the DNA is TGTGCCACCAGCAGTGGGACTAGCGGGACCATAATCCAAGAGACCCAGTACTTC.

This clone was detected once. The CDR3 spells CASSIGRHTDTQYF. The CDR3 nucleotides read TGTGCCAGTAGTATTGGTCGGCACACAGATACGCAGTATTTT. The chain joins TRBV19 to TRBJ2-3; D is uncertain. Trimming stripped 3 bases from V and 2 bases from J, with 9 bases between. The germline V gene encodes CDR1 LNHDA and CDR2 SQIVND (reference sequence). The CDR3 sequence is 14 residues long.

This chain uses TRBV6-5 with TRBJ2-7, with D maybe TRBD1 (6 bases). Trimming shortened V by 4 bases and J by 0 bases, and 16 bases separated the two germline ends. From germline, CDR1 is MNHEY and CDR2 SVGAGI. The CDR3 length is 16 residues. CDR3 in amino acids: CASSLYLGTLSYEQYF. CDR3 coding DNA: TGTGCCAGCAGTTTGTATCTGGGGACACTCTCCTACGAGCAGTACTTC.

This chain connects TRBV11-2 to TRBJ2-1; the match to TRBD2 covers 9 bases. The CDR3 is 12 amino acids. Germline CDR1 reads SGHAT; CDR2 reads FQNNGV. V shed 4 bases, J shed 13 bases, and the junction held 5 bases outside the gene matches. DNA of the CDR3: TGTGCCAGCAGCTCTGCTAGCGGGACTCAGTTCTTC. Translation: CASSSASGTQFF.

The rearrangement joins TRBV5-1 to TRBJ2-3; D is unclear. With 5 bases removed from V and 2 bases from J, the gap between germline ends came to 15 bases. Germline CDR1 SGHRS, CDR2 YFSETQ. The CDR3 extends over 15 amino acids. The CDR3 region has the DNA TGCGCCAGCAGACCTCGAGTCTCCCACACAGATACGCAGTATTTT. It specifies CASRPRVSHTDTQYF.

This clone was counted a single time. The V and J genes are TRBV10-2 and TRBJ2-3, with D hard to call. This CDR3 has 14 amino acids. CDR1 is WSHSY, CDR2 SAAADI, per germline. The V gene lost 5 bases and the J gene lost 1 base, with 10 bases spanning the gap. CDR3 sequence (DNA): TGCGCCAGCAGTTTCGCGATGGGCACAGATACGCAGTATTTT. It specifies CASSFAMGTDTQYF.